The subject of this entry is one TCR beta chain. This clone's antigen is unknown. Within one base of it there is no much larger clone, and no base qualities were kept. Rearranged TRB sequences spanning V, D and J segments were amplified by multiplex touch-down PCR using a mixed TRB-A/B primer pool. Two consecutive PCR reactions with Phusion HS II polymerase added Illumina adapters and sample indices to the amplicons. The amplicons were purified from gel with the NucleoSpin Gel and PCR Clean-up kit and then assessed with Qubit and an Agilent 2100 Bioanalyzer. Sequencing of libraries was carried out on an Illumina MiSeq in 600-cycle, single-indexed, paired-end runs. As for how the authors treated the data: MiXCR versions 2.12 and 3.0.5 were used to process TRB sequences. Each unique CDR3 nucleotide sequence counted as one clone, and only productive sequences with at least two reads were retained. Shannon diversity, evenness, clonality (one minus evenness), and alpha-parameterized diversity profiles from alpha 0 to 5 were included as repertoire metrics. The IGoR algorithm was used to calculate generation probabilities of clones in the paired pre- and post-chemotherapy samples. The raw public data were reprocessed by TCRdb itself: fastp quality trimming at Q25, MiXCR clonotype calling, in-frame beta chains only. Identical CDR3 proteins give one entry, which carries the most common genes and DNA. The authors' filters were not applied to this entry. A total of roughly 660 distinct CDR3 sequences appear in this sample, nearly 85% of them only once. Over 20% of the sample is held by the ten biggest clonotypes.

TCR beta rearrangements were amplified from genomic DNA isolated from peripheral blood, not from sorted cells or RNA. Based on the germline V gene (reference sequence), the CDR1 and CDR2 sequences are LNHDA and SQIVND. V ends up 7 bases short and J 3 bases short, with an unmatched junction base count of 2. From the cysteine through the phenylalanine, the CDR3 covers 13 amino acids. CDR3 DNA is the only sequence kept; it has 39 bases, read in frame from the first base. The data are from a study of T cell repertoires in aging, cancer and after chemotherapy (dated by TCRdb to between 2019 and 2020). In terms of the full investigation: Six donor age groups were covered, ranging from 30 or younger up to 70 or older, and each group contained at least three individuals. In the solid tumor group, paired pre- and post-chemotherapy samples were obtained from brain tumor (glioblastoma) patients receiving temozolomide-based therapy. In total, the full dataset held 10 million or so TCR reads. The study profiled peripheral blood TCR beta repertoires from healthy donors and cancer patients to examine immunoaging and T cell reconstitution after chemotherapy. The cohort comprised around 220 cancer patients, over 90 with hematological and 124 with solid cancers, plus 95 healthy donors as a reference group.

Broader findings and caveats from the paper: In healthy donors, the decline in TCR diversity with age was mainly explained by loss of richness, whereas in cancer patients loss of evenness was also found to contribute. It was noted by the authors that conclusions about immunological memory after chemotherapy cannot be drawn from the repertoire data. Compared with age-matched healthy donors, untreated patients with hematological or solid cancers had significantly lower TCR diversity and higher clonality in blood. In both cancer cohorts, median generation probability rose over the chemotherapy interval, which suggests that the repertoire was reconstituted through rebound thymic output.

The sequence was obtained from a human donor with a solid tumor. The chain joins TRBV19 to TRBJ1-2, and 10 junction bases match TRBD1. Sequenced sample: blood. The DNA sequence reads TGTGCCAGTACCGGACAGGGGGACTATGGCTACACCTTC. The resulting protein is CASTGQGDYGYTF.